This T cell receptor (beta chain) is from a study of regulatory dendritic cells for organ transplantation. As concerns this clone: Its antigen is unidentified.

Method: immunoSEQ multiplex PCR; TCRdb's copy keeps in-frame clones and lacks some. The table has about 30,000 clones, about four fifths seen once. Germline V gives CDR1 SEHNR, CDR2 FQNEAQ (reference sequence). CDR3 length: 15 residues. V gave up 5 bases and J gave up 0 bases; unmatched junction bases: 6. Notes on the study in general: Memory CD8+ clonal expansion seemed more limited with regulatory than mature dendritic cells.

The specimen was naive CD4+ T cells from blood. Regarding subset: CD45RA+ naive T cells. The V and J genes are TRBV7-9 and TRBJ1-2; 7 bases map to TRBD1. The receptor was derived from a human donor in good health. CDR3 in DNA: TGTGCCAGCAGCCCACAGGGGTTAGCTAACTATGGCTACACCTTC. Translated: CASSPQGLANYGYTF.